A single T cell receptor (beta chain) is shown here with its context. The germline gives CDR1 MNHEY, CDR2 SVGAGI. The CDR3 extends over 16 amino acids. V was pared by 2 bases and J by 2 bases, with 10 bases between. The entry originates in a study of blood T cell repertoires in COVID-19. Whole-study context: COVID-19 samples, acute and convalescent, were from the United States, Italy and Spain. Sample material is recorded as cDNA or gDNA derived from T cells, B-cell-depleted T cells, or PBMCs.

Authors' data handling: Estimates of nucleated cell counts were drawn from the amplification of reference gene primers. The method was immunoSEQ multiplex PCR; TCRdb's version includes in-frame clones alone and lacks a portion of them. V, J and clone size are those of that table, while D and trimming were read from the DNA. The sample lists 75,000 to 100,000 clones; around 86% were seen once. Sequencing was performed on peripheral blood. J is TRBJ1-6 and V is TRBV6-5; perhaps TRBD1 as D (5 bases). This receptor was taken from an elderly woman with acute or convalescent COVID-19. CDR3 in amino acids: CASSYAQGPYNSPLHF. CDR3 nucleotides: TGTGCCAGCAGTTACGCCCAGGGCCCCTATAATTCACCCCTCCACTTT.